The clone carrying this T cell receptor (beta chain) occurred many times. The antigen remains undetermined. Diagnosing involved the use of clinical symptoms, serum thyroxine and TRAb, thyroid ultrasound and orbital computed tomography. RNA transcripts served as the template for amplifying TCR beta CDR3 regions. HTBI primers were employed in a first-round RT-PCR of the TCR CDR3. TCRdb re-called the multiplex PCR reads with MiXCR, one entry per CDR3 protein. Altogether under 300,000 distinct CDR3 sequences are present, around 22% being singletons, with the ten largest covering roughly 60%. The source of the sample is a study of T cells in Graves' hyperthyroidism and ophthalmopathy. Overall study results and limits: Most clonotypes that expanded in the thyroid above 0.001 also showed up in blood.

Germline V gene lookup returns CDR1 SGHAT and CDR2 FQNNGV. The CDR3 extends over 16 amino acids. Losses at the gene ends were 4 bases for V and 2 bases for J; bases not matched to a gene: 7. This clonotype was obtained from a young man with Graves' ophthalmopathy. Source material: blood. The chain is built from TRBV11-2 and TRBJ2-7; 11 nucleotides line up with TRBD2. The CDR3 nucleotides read TGTGCCAGCAGCTCCGGCTTTAGCGGGAGGGCCTACGAGCAGTACTTC. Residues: CASSSGFSGRAYEQYF.